This TCR beta chain stems from a study of blood T cell repertoires in COVID-19. This CDR3 is 13 amino acids long. Germline V gene lookup returns CDR1 KGHSH and CDR2 LQKENI. Trimming took off 6 bases at V and 5 bases at J, with 13 bases between the two ends. Clones were sequenced by immunoSEQ multiplex PCR, and TCRdb holds only the in-frame ones, with some missing. Of 97,000 or so clones listed, 84% are singletons. The chain carries TRBV18 and TRBJ2-5, with D possibly TRBD1 on 5 matching bases. The source of this sequence is a human donor in a cohort sampled during active COVID-19. The sequenced sample was peripheral blood. The CDR3 bases are TGTGCCAGCTCGGGGCAGGTGGGGGAGACCCAGTACTTC. Translating gives CASSGQVGETQYF. Using reference TRBV18 and TRBJ2-5 for the parts outside the CDR3, the full variable domain is NAGVMQNPRHLVRRRGQEARLRCSPMKGHSHVYWYRQLPEEGLKFMVYLQKENIIDESGMPKERFSAEFPKEGPSILRIQQVVRGDSAAYFCASSGQVGETQYFGPGTRLLVL.